The rows below give T cell receptor beta chains drawn from one sample of a study of early T cells in non-severe SARS-CoV-2 infection. MiXCR, applied by TCRdb to the 5' RACE reads, yields one record per CDR3 protein. Here the sample spans 100,000 to 130,000 distinct CDR3 sequences, over 10% being singletons. Sequenced input: whole blood. Receptors were obtained from an adult who was a healthcare worker with PCR-confirmed SARS-CoV-2 infection or an uninfected control (not recorded which). CDR3s include the opening cysteine and the closing phenylalanine or tryptophan. A D gene is named only where the DNA matches it firmly. A clone size is listed for some rows: how often the clone was seen (once, few, many), or a class if it is expanded.

TRBV11-2	few	NA	TRBJ2-1	TGTGCCAGCAGCTTAGATCCCCCTGTCCGGGGAATTGAGCAGTTCTTC	CASSLDPPVRGIEQFF
TRBV18	NA	NA	TRBJ1-2	TGTGCCAGCTCACCGGGGGGAAATCAGGGCCTGTTCGGCTACACCTTC	CASSPGGNQGLFGYTF
TRBV5-1	many	TRBD2	TRBJ2-1	TGCGCCAGCAGCCCCAGGACTAGCGGGGGGGCCACCAATGAGCAGTTCTTC	CASSPRTSGGATNEQFF
TRBV28	NA	NA	TRBJ1-6	TGTGCCAGCAAGGCGGGGCAGGGTCCCCTCCACTTT	CASKAGQGPLHF
TRBV6-6	NA	NA	TRBJ2-5	TGTGCCAGCAGTTACACCAACAGGGAAGAGACCCAGTACTTC	CASSYTNREETQYF
TRBV14	NA	NA	TRBJ2-2	TGTGCCAGCAGCCCTTTGAGGTCCGGGGAGCTGTTTTTT	CASSPLRSGELFF
TRBV6-2/TRBV6-3	NA	NA	TRBJ1-6	TGTGCCAGCAGTTCTACCTTTTTGAGGACGAATTCACCCCTCCACTTT	CASSSTFLRTNSPLHF
TRBV6-1	many	TRBD2	TRBJ2-1	TGTGCCAGCAGTGAAGCGCTTCCGGGGGGAGAGCAGTTCTTC	CASSEALPGGEQFF
TRBV29-1	many	TRBD1	TRBJ2-7	TGCAGCGTTGAACAAGGGGGCGGATACGAGCAGTACTTC	CSVEQGGGYEQYF
TRBV7-9	NA	TRBD1	TRBJ1-4	TGTGCCAGCAGCTTAGGGACCGGGACAGCAAATGAAAAACTGTTTTTT	CASSLGTGTANEKLFF
TRBV7-6	NA	TRBD1	TRBJ2-3	TGTGCCAGCAGTCAAGGCATAGGGGGCGTCGGGGATACGCAGTATTTT	CASSQGIGGVGDTQYF
TRBV30	NA	TRBD2	TRBJ2-7	TGTGCCTGGAGTGCGACTAGCGGGAGTGACGAGCAGTACTTC	CAWSATSGSDEQYF
TRBV11-2	many	TRBD2	TRBJ2-3	TGTGCCAGCAGCCCCCGAGGGACTAGCGGGGGTACAGATACGCAGTATTTT	CASSPRGTSGGTDTQYF
TRBV2	NA	NA	TRBJ2-2	TGTGCCATTCTCCCTAGGGGGAGGTTGAACACCGGGGAGCTGTTTTTT	CAILPRGRLNTGELFF
TRBV10-3	many	NA	TRBJ2-7	TGTGCCATTTCCGCCCGTGGGCAGGGGATACACGAGCAGTACTTC	CAISARGQGIHEQYF
TRBV5-1	many	NA	TRBJ1-2	TGCGCCAGCAGAGCCCCAGGGATTTTGGATGGCTACACCTTC	CASRAPGILDGYTF
TRBV11-2	few	NA	TRBJ2-7	TGTGCCAGCAGCGCTGTCGGGGTTAGGTACGAGCAGTACTTC	CASSAVGVRYEQYF
TRBV29-1	NA	TRBD1	TRBJ1-2	TGCAGCGCCGACAGGGGAGGGAACTATGGCTACACCTTC	CSADRGGNYGYTF
TRBV6-1	many	NA	TRBJ2-7	TGTGCCAGCACTCTCCGGGAACTCTACGAGCAGTACTTC	CASTLRELYEQYF
TRBV28	few	NA	TRBJ1-5	TGTGCCAGCAGCGGACATTTGGGCAGCAGCAATCAGCCCCAGCATTTT	CASSGHLGSSNQPQHF
TRBV4-2	NA	TRBD2	TRBJ2-4	TGTGCCAGCAGCCAAGATCCCGGGACTAACCTAGAGCTAGCCAAAAACATTCAGTACTTC	CASSQDPGTNLELAKNIQYF
TRBV7-2	many	NA	TRBJ2-1	TGTGCCAGCAGCTTGGGTCCAGTGGCCTACAATGAGCAGTTCTTC	CASSLGPVAYNEQFF
TRBV12-3/TRBV12-4	few	TRBD1	TRBJ2-1	TGTGCCAGCAGGGGGGACAGGGGTGATGAGCAGTTCTTC	CASRGDRGDEQFF
TRBV6-6	many	NA	TRBJ1-4	TGTGCCAGCAGTTACATAAGCGGGGAAAAACTGTTTTTT	CASSYISGEKLFF
TRBV9	NA	NA	TRBJ1-5	TGTGCCAGCAGTCATAGCAATCAGCCCCAGCATTTT	CASSHSNQPQHF
TRBV6-5	few	NA	TRBJ2-2	TGTGCCAGCAGTTACGGGGGCGGGGAGCTGTTTTTT	CASSYGGGELFF
TRBV7-3	many	TRBD2	TRBJ2-3	TGTGCCAGCAGCTTAACTTCAGGAGGACTAGCGGGGGGCATGCAGTATTTT	CASSLTSGGLAGGMQYF
TRBV7-9	few	NA	TRBJ1-5	TGTGCCAGCAGCTTAGTCTTGGGCTTAGGGGACCAGCCCCAGCATTTT	CASSLVLGLGDQPQHF
TRBV7-2	NA	TRBD1	TRBJ1-2	TGTGCCAGCAGCTTAGAGGCAGGGGGCCTAAATGGCTACACCTTC	CASSLEAGGLNGYTF
TRBV3-1	few	NA	TRBJ1-3	TGTGCCAGCAGCCAAGTTGTAGGGTCTGGAAACACCATATATTTT	CASSQVVGSGNTIYF
TRBV20-1	NA	NA	TRBJ2-2	TGCAGTGCTAGAGGGGCGAGCGGGCCCCCGAACACCGGGGAGCTGTTTTTT	CSARGASGPPNTGELFF
TRBV30	NA	NA	TRBJ1-4	TGTGCCTGGAGTCCCCTGGGATACCCAACTAATGAAAAACTGTTTTTT	CAWSPLGYPTNEKLFF
TRBV7-9	few	NA	TRBJ2-3	TGTGCCAGCAGCGGGGGTCGTAGCACAGATACGCAGTATTTT	CASSGGRSTDTQYF
TRBV7-9	few	NA	TRBJ1-2	TGTGCCAGCAGCCCCAGTCTAGGCACGGTGGCGGGCTACACCTTC	CASSPSLGTVAGYTF
TRBV12-3/TRBV12-4	few	NA	TRBJ2-1	TGTGCCAGCAGTTTCAGGACTTACTCCTACAATGAGCAGTTCTTC	CASSFRTYSYNEQFF
TRBV29-1	many	TRBD1	TRBJ2-7	TGCAGCGTTGCCGGGACAGCCTCCTACGAGCAGTACTTC	CSVAGTASYEQYF
TRBV12-3/TRBV12-4	many	NA	TRBJ2-3	TGTGCCAGCTCGCGGGCTAAAACAGATACGCAGTATTTT	CASSRAKTDTQYF
TRBV20-1	many	TRBD1	TRBJ1-2	TGCAGTGCTAAGGGACAGGAGAAGACTAACTATGGCTACACCTTC	CSAKGQEKTNYGYTF
TRBV10-3	many	TRBD2	TRBJ2-2	TGTGCCATCAGTGAGCCCCCGACTAGCGGCAACACCGGGGAGCTGTTTTTT	CAISEPPTSGNTGELFF
TRBV10-3	few	NA	TRBJ2-5	TGTGCCATCAGTGGAAACCCGACGGGAGAGACCCAGTACTTC	CAISGNPTGETQYF
TRBV6-1	NA	NA	TRBJ1-6	TGTGCCAGCACCGCCGCGGGATTCGGTAATTCACCCCTCCACTTT	CASTAAGFGNSPLHF
TRBV5-1	NA	TRBD2	TRBJ2-1	TGCGCCAGCAGCGCCGGGACTAGCGGGGGACTCAATGAGCAGTTCTTC	CASSAGTSGGLNEQFF
TRBV2	NA	TRBD2	TRBJ2-7	TGTGCCAGCAGTGAGAGCGGGGGGGCAACCGAGCAGTACTTC	CASSESGGATEQYF
TRBV20-1	NA	NA	TRBJ1-4	TGCAGTGCTAGAGGGGGAGGGTCTGCCCTTGAAAAACTGTTTTTT	CSARGGGSALEKLFF
TRBV6-5	many	TRBD2	TRBJ2-2	TGTGCCAGCAGTTACACCCCTCTAGCGGGGGGAGGCACCGGGGAGCTGTTTTTT	CASSYTPLAGGGTGELFF
TRBV27	many	NA	TRBJ2-3	TGTGCCAGCAGTTTATCCTCCACAGATACGCAGTATTTT	CASSLSSTDTQYF
TRBV29-1	NA	NA	TRBJ2-2	TGCAGCGTTGTTTCGGGCACCGGGGAGCCGTTTTTT	CSVVSGTGEPFF
TRBV28	few	NA	TRBJ2-7	TGTGCCAGCAGCCGACAGTCCTACGAGCAGTACTTC	CASSRQSYEQYF
TRBV12-3/TRBV12-4	many	TRBD1	TRBJ1-5	TGTGCCAGCAGTGGGACAGTTGGTCAGCCCCAGCATTTT	CASSGTVGQPQHF
TRBV6-2/TRBV6-3	NA	TRBD2	TRBJ2-7	TGTGCCAGCAGTCACCACGGACAGGGAATAGGACTAGCGGGAGTGGGGGAGCAGTACTTC	CASSHHGQGIGLAGVGEQYF
TRBV9	few	NA	TRBJ2-1	TGTGCCAGCAGCGTAGAGGGGGATTCCTACAATGAGCAGTTCTTC	CASSVEGDSYNEQFF